This T cell receptor (beta chain) was sequenced in a study of beta chain features in type 1 diabetes. Overall study results and limits: For patients and controls alike, PCR might favor shorter templates to the same degree. Type 1 diabetes patients had VDJ junctions that carried fewer insertions and more deletions.

All of the isolated RNA was reverse transcribed, so expressed TCRB transcripts were sequenced. An average about 3.6 million reads came from naive, central memory and regulatory T cell samples. TCRdb's copy holds only in-frame clones and misses some; the assay was immunoSEQ multiplex PCR. The sample lists fewer than 150,000 clones, about 7% occurring once. Details on this clone: What it binds is unknown.

The clonotype originates from a woman between 25 and 40 years old in good health. The sample was central memory CD4+ T cells from blood.

The CDR3 DNA sequence: TGTGCCAGCAGCTTACGGACTAGCGGGGATTACGAGCAGTACTTC. Protein: CASSLRTSGDYEQYF. This chain links TRBV7-8 with TRBJ2-7; TRBD2 agrees at 12 bases. This CDR3 is 15 amino acids long. The ends lost 2 bases at V and 4 bases at J; junction bases unmatched: 3. Germline CDR1 is SGHVS and CDR2 is FQNEAQ.